This T cell receptor beta chain stems from a study of graft-versus-host responses after intestinal transplantation. Study information: Each patient got anti-thymocyte globulin induction, then tacrolimus and steroids for around three years. General study results and limits: Analysis identified GvH clones in recipient marrow, with some appearing first in ileum or blood.

The ends were cut back, 6 bases at V and 5 bases at J, with 11 bases in the middle. The CDR3 consists of 12 residues. Germline loops: CDR1 SQVTM, CDR2 ANQGSEA. With respect to this clone: Antigen: not known.

Produced via immunoSEQ multiplex PCR; TCRdb's table is partial and in-frame only. This table holds about 90,000 clones, about four fifths found once. V gene TRBV29-1 combines with J gene TRBJ2-1; D might be TRBD1 (6 bases). Sequenced material: unstimulated CD4+ T cells sorted from spleen or lymph node cells, taken before intestinal transplant. The TCR was taken from a human donor who received an intestinal transplant. CDR3 coding DNA: TGCAGCGTACGACAGGACCACAATGAGCAGTTCTTC. Amino acid sequence: CSVRQDHNEQFF.